This is a list of T cell receptor beta chains from one sample in a study of somatic mutations in cytotoxic T cells in rheumatoid arthritis. The protocol was immunoSEQ multiplex PCR, while the TCRdb copy is restricted to in-frame clones and leaves out a portion. This sample carries tens of thousands of clones, less than 85% of them seen once, and the ten largest clones take 3.2%. Sequenced sample: CD8+ T cells sorted from blood. The receptors were sampled from a man aged 35-49 years in good health. CDR3s include the opening cysteine and the closing phenylalanine or tryptophan. The D gene is left open where the match is weak. Size tells how often a clone was seen (once, few, many) or the class of an expanded clone, and some rows leave it out.

j_call: TRBJ2-7
d_call: TRBD1
v_call: TRBV7-9
clone_size: -
cdr3_nt: TGTGCCAGCAGCACCCCCCGGGACAGCGATCCCTACGAGCAGTACTTC
cdr3_aa: CASSTPRDSDPYEQYF

j_call: TRBJ2-7
d_call: TRBD2
v_call: TRBV7-2
clone_size: -
cdr3_nt: TGTGCCAGCAGCCCAGGACTAGCGGGAGAATGGTACGAGCAGTACTTC
cdr3_aa: CASSPGLAGEWYEQYF

j_call: TRBJ2-7
d_call: -
v_call: TRBV7-9
clone_size: -
cdr3_nt: TGTGCCAGCAGTAAACAGGGCTACGAGCAGTACTTC
cdr3_aa: CASSKQGYEQYF

j_call: TRBJ2-7
d_call: -
v_call: TRBV30
clone_size: -
cdr3_nt: TGTGCCTGGAGTGTAGCTGGGTCGTACGAGCAGTACTTC
cdr3_aa: CAWSVAGSYEQYF

j_call: TRBJ1-2
d_call: -
v_call: TRBV9
clone_size: few
cdr3_nt: TGTGCCAGCAGCGTAGGAGGGGACTATGGCTACACCTTC
cdr3_aa: CASSVGGDYGYTF

j_call: TRBJ2-1
d_call: TRBD1
v_call: TRBV6-6
clone_size: -
cdr3_nt: TGTGCCAGCAGTTACATCAGGACAGGGGCCTACAATGAGCAGTTCTTC
cdr3_aa: CASSYIRTGAYNEQFF

j_call: TRBJ2-2
d_call: -
v_call: TRBV6-4
clone_size: -
cdr3_nt: TGTGCCAGCAGTGACTCAGACACCGGGGAGCTGTTTTTT
cdr3_aa: CASSDSDTGELFF

j_call: TRBJ1-4
d_call: TRBD1
v_call: TRBV5-1
clone_size: -
cdr3_nt: TGCGCCAGCAGTCTCGGGACAGGGACCTCAGGGACTAATGAAAAACTGTTTTTT
cdr3_aa: CASSLGTGTSGTNEKLFF

j_call: TRBJ2-1
d_call: -
v_call: TRBV30
clone_size: -
cdr3_nt: TGTGCCTGGATGACGGGAAGTGAGCAGTTCTTC
cdr3_aa: CAWMTGSEQFF

j_call: TRBJ2-7
d_call: TRBD2
v_call: TRBV10-2
clone_size: once
cdr3_nt: TGCGCCAGCAGTGAGGGGCGGGAGGGGTACGAGCAGTACTTC
cdr3_aa: CASSEGREGYEQYF

j_call: TRBJ2-7
d_call: TRBD1
v_call: TRBV4-3
clone_size: -
cdr3_nt: TGCGCCAGCAGCCAAGGGGGACAGGGGGCGAATTTCTACGAGCAGTACTTC
cdr3_aa: CASSQGGQGANFYEQYF

j_call: TRBJ2-7
d_call: TRBD1
v_call: TRBV27
clone_size: -
cdr3_nt: TGTGCCAGCAGTTTCACAAGGACAGGGGCCGAGCAGTACTTC
cdr3_aa: CASSFTRTGAEQYF

j_call: TRBJ2-1
d_call: TRBD2
v_call: TRBV27
clone_size: -
cdr3_nt: TGTGCCAGCAGCTGGGGGGGGAACAATGAGCAGTTCTTC
cdr3_aa: CASSWGGNNEQFF

j_call: TRBJ2-1
d_call: TRBD2
v_call: TRBV27
clone_size: -
cdr3_nt: TGTGCCAGCAGTTATCTAGCGGGGCCAGGGGGTGAGCAGTTCTTC
cdr3_aa: CASSYLAGPGGEQFF

j_call: TRBJ2-1
d_call: TRBD2
v_call: TRBV14
clone_size: -
cdr3_nt: TGTGCCAGCAGCCAAGCCGGGACTAGCGGGTACAATGAGCAGTTCTTC
cdr3_aa: CASSQAGTSGYNEQFF

j_call: TRBJ1-1
d_call: -
v_call: TRBV18
clone_size: few
cdr3_nt: TGTGCCAGCTCACCCGGGGCGGGGGCCCTGAACACTGAAGCTTTCTTT
cdr3_aa: CASSPGAGALNTEAFF

j_call: TRBJ1-4
d_call: TRBD1
v_call: TRBV27
clone_size: once
cdr3_nt: TGTGCCAGCTCTTCCGGGGACAGGGCGCTGGCAACTAATGAAAAACTGTTTTTT
cdr3_aa: CASSSGDRALATNEKLFF

j_call: TRBJ2-2
d_call: TRBD2
v_call: TRBV27
clone_size: large
cdr3_nt: TGTGCCACTAAAGGGACTAGCGGACTCTCCGGGGAGCTGTTTTTT
cdr3_aa: CATKGTSGLSGELFF

j_call: TRBJ2-2
d_call: -
v_call: TRBV27
clone_size: -
cdr3_nt: TGTGCCAGCAGTATGGGGGGGAACACCGGGGAGCTGTTTTTT
cdr3_aa: CASSMGGNTGELFF

j_call: TRBJ2-7
d_call: -
v_call: TRBV30
clone_size: -
cdr3_nt: TGTGCCTGGGGTACCTACGAGCAGTACTTC
cdr3_aa: CAWGTYEQYF

j_call: TRBJ1-1
d_call: TRBD1
v_call: TRBV28
clone_size: -
cdr3_nt: TGTGCCAGCAGTACCAGGACAGGGGGCTACACTGAAGCTTTCTTT
cdr3_aa: CASSTRTGGYTEAFF

j_call: TRBJ2-3
d_call: -
v_call: TRBV7-9
clone_size: -
cdr3_nt: TGTGCCAGCAGCTTCGGACAAGATACGCAGTATTTT
cdr3_aa: CASSFGQDTQYF

j_call: TRBJ2-6
d_call: TRBD2
v_call: TRBV6-4
clone_size: -
cdr3_nt: TGTGCCAGCAGTGAAACTAGCGGGAACTCTGGGGCCAACGTCCTGACTTTC
cdr3_aa: CASSETSGNSGANVLTF

j_call: TRBJ2-1
d_call: -
v_call: TRBV15
clone_size: -
cdr3_nt: TGTGCCACCAGCAGAGAGTTGCGGTACAATGAGCAGTTCTTC
cdr3_aa: CATSRELRYNEQFF

j_call: TRBJ1-3
d_call: -
v_call: TRBV28
clone_size: -
cdr3_nt: TGTGCCCGGGGCCCAGAGCAGACGGGAAACACCATATATTTT
cdr3_aa: CARGPEQTGNTIYF

j_call: TRBJ1-2
d_call: -
v_call: TRBV27
clone_size: -
cdr3_nt: TGTGCCAGCAGTTCCCGTAGGGGTGGCTACACCTTC
cdr3_aa: CASSSRRGGYTF

j_call: TRBJ1-5
d_call: TRBD1
v_call: TRBV4-1
clone_size: -
cdr3_nt: TGCGCCAGCAGCTCCGGGACAGCAAGCAATCAGCCCCAGCATTTT
cdr3_aa: CASSSGTASNQPQHF

j_call: TRBJ2-7
d_call: -
v_call: TRBV19
clone_size: -
cdr3_nt: TGTGCCAGTAGTATAGTGGGGTCAGGGGACTACGAGCAGTACTTC
cdr3_aa: CASSIVGSGDYEQYF

j_call: TRBJ1-1
d_call: -
v_call: TRBV7-3
clone_size: -
cdr3_nt: TGTGCCAGCAGAGATCAGGGGCCCCGACAGATGAACACTGAAGCTTTCTTT
cdr3_aa: CASRDQGPRQMNTEAFF

j_call: TRBJ1-1
d_call: -
v_call: TRBV23-1
clone_size: once
cdr3_nt: TGCGCCAGCAGTCACCACAGCCACGCTGAAGCTTTCTTT
cdr3_aa: CASSHHSHAEAFF

j_call: TRBJ2-5
d_call: TRBD1
v_call: TRBV27
clone_size: -
cdr3_nt: TGTGCCAGCAGTTCGCCGGGACAGAGACAAGAGACCCAGTACTTC
cdr3_aa: CASSSPGQRQETQYF

j_call: TRBJ2-3
d_call: -
v_call: TRBV30
clone_size: -
cdr3_nt: TGTGCCTGGGGGGGGAGACGGGAGATAGATACGCAGTATTTT
cdr3_aa: CAWGGRREIDTQYF

j_call: TRBJ2-5
d_call: -
v_call: TRBV27
clone_size: -
cdr3_nt: TGTGCCAGCAGTTTATTGTCTGGAGGACGGATCCAAGAGACCCAGTACTTC
cdr3_aa: CASSLLSGGRIQETQYF

j_call: TRBJ2-7
d_call: -
v_call: TRBV6-5
clone_size: -
cdr3_nt: TGTGCCAGCAGTTACAGCGATGGCGTGAACGAGCAGTACTTC
cdr3_aa: CASSYSDGVNEQYF

j_call: TRBJ2-4
d_call: TRBD2
v_call: TRBV5-1
clone_size: -
cdr3_nt: TGCGCCAGCAGCGGGGGGACTAGTCTAGCCAAAAACATTCAGTACTTC
cdr3_aa: CASSGGTSLAKNIQYF

j_call: TRBJ2-3
d_call: -
v_call: TRBV6-5
clone_size: -
cdr3_nt: TGTGCCAGCAGCTTGTATGAGAGAGGCACAGATACGCAGTATTTT
cdr3_aa: CASSLYERGTDTQYF

j_call: TRBJ2-2
d_call: TRBD1
v_call: TRBV6-4
clone_size: medium-sized
cdr3_nt: TGTGCCAGCAGTGACTCGGGACAGGACACCGGGGAGCTGTTTTTT
cdr3_aa: CASSDSGQDTGELFF

j_call: TRBJ1-5
d_call: -
v_call: TRBV9
clone_size: few
cdr3_nt: TGTGCCAGCAGCGTCGGCGGGGGGGCGGGGGAGCCCCAGCATTTT
cdr3_aa: CASSVGGGAGEPQHF

j_call: TRBJ1-1
d_call: TRBD1
v_call: TRBV9
clone_size: few
cdr3_nt: TGTGCCAGCAGCGGACAACAGGGGTGGGACACTGAAGCTTTCTTT
cdr3_aa: CASSGQQGWDTEAFF

j_call: TRBJ1-1
d_call: TRBD1
v_call: TRBV29-1
clone_size: -
cdr3_nt: TGCAGCGTTGATGGACAGGGTGGCACTGAAGCTTTCTTT
cdr3_aa: CSVDGQGGTEAFF

j_call: TRBJ2-7
d_call: -
v_call: TRBV4-3
clone_size: -
cdr3_nt: TGCGCCAGCAGCCAAGATGTCAGCTCCTACGAGCAGTACTTC
cdr3_aa: CASSQDVSSYEQYF

j_call: TRBJ1-2
d_call: -
v_call: TRBV27
clone_size: -
cdr3_nt: TGTGCCAGCAAAAGCCTACAGGGTCTTGGCTACACCTTC
cdr3_aa: CASKSLQGLGYTF

j_call: TRBJ2-3
d_call: -
v_call: TRBV7-8
clone_size: -
cdr3_nt: TGTGCCAGCAGCGTCGAGGTAGCGTCGGATACGCAGTATTTT
cdr3_aa: CASSVEVASDTQYF

j_call: TRBJ2-1
d_call: TRBD2
v_call: TRBV7-3
clone_size: once
cdr3_nt: TGTGCCAGCAGCATGGGACTAGCGGATTCCTACAATGAGCAGTTCTTC
cdr3_aa: CASSMGLADSYNEQFF

j_call: TRBJ1-1
d_call: -
v_call: TRBV19
clone_size: -
cdr3_nt: TGTGCCAGTAGTATTAGGGCCGGCGTGAAAGCTTTCTTT
cdr3_aa: CASSIRAGVKAFF

j_call: TRBJ2-2
d_call: TRBD1
v_call: TRBV14
clone_size: few
cdr3_nt: TGTGCCAGCAGCCAAGATATGTTCGGACAGGGGTTTAGCGGGGAGCTGTTTTTT
cdr3_aa: CASSQDMFGQGFSGELFF

j_call: TRBJ2-1
d_call: TRBD2
v_call: TRBV6-1
clone_size: -
cdr3_nt: TGTGCCAGCAGTGAGGCTAGCGGGAGTTTCAATGAGCAGTTCTTC
cdr3_aa: CASSEASGSFNEQFF

j_call: TRBJ2-7
d_call: -
v_call: TRBV21-1
clone_size: -
cdr3_nt: TGTGCCGGGGCGGTCCCCCACGAGCAGTACTTC
cdr3_aa: CAGAVPHEQYF

j_call: TRBJ2-7
d_call: -
v_call: TRBV11-1
clone_size: -
cdr3_nt: TGTGCCAGCAGCTTCTTAGGTTCATACGAGCAGTACTTC
cdr3_aa: CASSFLGSYEQYF

j_call: TRBJ2-1
d_call: TRBD2
v_call: TRBV11-2
clone_size: -
cdr3_nt: TGTGCCAGCAGCTTAGGAGATAGCGGGCGGACACACAATGAGCAGTTCTTC
cdr3_aa: CASSLGDSGRTHNEQFF

j_call: TRBJ2-7
d_call: -
v_call: TRBV6-1
clone_size: -
cdr3_nt: TGTGCCAGCAGTCTCCGGGACGCCGCCTACGAGCAGTACTTC
cdr3_aa: CASSLRDAAYEQYF

j_call: TRBJ2-7
d_call: -
v_call: TRBV28
clone_size: -
cdr3_nt: TGTGCCAGCAGTTTGAGTGGCGGAATCACCCTCGAGCAGTACTTC
cdr3_aa: CASSLSGGITLEQYF

j_call: TRBJ1-2
d_call: TRBD1
v_call: TRBV4-1
clone_size: -
cdr3_nt: TGCGCCAGCAGCCAAGATCCGACAGGGCCTTATGGCTACACCTTC
cdr3_aa: CASSQDPTGPYGYTF